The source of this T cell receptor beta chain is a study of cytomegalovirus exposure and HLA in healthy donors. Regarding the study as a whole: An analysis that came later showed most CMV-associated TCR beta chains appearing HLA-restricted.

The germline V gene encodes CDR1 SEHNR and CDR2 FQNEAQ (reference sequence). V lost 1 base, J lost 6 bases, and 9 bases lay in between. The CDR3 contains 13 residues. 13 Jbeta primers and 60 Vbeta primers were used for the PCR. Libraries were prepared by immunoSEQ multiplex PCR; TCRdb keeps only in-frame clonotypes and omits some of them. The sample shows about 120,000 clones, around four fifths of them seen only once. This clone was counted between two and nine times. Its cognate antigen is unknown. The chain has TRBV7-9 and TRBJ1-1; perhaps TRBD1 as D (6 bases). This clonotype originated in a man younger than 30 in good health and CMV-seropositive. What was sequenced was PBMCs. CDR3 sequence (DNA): TGTGCCAGCAGCTTAGGGTCAGGGGCTGAAGCTTTCTTT. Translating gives CASSLGSGAEAFF.